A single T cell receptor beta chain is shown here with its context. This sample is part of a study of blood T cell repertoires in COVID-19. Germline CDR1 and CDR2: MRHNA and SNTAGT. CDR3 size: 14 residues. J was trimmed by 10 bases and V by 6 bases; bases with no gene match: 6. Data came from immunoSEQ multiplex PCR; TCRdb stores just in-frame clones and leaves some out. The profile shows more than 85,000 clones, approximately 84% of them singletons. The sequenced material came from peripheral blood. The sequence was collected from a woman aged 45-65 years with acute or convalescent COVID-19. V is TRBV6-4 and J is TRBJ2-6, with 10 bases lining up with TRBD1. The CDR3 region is CASRTGGSDNVLTF. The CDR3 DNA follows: TGTGCCAGCAGGACAGGGGGCAGTGATAACGTCCTGACTTTC.